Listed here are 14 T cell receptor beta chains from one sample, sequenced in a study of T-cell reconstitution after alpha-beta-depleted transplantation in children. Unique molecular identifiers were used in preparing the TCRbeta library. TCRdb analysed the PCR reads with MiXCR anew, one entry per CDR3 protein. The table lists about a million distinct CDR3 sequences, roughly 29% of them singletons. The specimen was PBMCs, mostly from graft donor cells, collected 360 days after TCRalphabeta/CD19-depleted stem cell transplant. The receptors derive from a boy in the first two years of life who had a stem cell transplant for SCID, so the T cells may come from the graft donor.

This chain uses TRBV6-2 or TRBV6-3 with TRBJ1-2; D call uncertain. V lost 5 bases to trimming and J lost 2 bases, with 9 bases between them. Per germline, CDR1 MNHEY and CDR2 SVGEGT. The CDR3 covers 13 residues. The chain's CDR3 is CASSNKMNYGYTF. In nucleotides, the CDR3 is TGTGCCAGCAGTAACAAAATGAACTATGGCTACACCTTC.

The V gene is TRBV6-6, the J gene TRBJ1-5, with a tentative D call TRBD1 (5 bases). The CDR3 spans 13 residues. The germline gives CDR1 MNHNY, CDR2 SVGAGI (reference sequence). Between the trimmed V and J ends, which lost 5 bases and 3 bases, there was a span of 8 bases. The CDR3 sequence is CASSGHINQPQHF. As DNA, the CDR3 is TGTGCCAGCAGTGGACATATCAATCAGCCCCAGCATTTT.

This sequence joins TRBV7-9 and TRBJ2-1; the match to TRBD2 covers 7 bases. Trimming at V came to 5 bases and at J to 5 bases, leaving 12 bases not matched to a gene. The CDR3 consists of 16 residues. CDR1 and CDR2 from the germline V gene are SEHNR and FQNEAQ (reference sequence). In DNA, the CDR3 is TGTGCCAGCAGCCCGCATACCGGGACTATTCACAATGAGCAGTTCTTC. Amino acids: CASSPHTGTIHNEQFF.

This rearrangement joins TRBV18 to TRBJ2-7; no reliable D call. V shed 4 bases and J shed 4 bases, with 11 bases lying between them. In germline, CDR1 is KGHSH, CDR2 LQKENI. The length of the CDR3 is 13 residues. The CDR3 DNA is TGTGCCAGCTCACGGTCGTCCCCTTACGAGCAGTACTTC. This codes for CASSRSSPYEQYF.

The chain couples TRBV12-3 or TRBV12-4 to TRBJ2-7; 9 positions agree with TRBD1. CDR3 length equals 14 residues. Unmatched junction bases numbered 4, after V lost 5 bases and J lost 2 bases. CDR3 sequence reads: CASSGDRVAYEQYF. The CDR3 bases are TGTGCCAGCAGTGGGGACAGGGTCGCCTACGAGCAGTACTTC.

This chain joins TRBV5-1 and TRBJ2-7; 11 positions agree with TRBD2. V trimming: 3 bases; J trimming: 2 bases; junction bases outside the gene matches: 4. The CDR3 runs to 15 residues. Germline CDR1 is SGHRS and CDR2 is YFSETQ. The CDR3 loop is CASSWGTSGAYEQYF. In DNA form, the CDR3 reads TGCGCCAGCAGCTGGGGGACTAGCGGCGCCTACGAGCAGTACTTC.

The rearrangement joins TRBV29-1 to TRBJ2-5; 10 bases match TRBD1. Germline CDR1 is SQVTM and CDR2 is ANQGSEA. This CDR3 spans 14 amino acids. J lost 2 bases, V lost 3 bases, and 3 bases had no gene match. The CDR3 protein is CSVDDRGLQETQYF. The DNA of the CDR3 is TGCAGCGTTGATGACAGGGGGCTTCAAGAGACCCAGTACTTC. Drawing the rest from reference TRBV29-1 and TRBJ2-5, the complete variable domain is SAVISQKPSRDICQRGTSLTIQCQVDSQVTMMFWYRQQPGQSLTLIATANQGSEATYESGFVIDKFPISRPNLTFSTLTVSNMSPEDSSIYLCSVDDRGLQETQYFGPGTRLLVL.

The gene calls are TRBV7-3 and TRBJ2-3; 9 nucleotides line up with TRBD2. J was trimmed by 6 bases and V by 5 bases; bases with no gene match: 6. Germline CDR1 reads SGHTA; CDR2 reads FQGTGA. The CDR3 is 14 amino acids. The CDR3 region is CASSTGLAVDTQYF. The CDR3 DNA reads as TGTGCCAGCAGCACGGGACTAGCTGTGGATACGCAGTATTTT. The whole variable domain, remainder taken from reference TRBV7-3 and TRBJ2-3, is GAGVSQTPSNKVTEKGKYVELRCDPISGHTALYWYRQSLGQGPEFLIYFQGTGAADDSGLPNDRFFAVRPEGSVSTLKIQRTERGDSAVYLCASSTGLAVDTQYFGPGTRLTVL.

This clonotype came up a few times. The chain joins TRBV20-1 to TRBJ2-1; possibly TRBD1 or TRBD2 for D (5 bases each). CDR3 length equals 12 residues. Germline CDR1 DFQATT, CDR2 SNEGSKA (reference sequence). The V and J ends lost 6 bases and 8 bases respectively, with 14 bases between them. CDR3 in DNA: TGCAGTGCCCATAGAGGGGTGGATGAGCAGTTCTTC. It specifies CSAHRGVDEQFF.

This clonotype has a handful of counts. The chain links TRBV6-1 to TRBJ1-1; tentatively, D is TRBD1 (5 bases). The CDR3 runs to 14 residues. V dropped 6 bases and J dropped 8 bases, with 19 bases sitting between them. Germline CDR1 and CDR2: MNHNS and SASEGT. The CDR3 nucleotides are TGTGCCAGCAGACCAATCGACCGGGACCGCGAAGCTTTCTTT. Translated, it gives CASRPIDRDREAFF.

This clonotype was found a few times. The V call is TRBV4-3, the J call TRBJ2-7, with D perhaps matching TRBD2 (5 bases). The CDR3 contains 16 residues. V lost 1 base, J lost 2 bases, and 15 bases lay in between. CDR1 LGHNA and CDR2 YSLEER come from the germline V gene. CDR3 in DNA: TGCGCCAGCAGCCAAGGTGGCCCAGCGGATCCCTACGAGCAGTACTTC. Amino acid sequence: CASSQGGPADPYEQYF.

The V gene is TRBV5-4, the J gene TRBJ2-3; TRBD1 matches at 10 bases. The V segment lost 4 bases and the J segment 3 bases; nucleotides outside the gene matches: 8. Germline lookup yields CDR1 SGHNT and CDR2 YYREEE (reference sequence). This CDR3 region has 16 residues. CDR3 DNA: TGTGCCAGCAGCGGAGGACAGGGGGAGAGAACAGATACGCAGTATTTT. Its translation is CASSGGQGERTDTQYF.

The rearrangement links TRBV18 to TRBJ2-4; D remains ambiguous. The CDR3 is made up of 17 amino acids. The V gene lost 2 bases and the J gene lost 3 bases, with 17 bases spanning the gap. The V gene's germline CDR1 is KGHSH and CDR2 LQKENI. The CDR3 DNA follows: TGTGCCAGCTCACCATCGACCCCCTCACCGGGCAAAAACATTCAGTACTTC. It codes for CASSPSTPSPGKNIQYF.

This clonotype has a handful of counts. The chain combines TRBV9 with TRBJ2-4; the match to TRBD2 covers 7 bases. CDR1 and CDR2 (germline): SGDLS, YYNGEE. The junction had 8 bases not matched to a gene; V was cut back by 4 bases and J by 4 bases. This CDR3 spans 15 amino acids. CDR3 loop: CASSFSGEGKNIQYF. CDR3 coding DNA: TGTGCCAGCAGCTTCTCCGGGGAGGGGAAAAACATTCAGTACTTC.